This T cell receptor (beta chain) was captured by sequencing in a study of blood T cell repertoires in COVID-19. In the study overall: The analysed material was cDNA or gDNA that came from T cells, B-cell-depleted T cells, or PBMCs.

In the source study's methods: Estimates of nucleated cell counts were drawn from the amplification of reference gene primers. Measured with immunoSEQ multiplex PCR; TCRdb has only the in-frame clones, and not every one. V and J calls and clone size are those listed in that table; D and trimming were worked out from the DNA. The sample lists about 50,000 clones; approximately 89% were seen once. The CDR3 length is 12 residues. V lost 9 bases and J 2 bases, leaving 11 bases between the germline ends. Germline CDR1 reads SNHLY; CDR2 reads FYNNEI. This clonotype originated in a woman aged 80 or older with acute or convalescent COVID-19. The V gene is TRBV2, the J gene TRBJ2-7; no clear D gene. The sequenced sample consisted of peripheral blood. The CDR3 loop reads CASTPLAYEQYF. The DNA of the CDR3 is TGTGCCAGTACCCCCTTAGCCTACGAGCAGTACTTC.